A selection of T cell receptor beta chains follows, all from one sample in a study of OX40 agonist ivuxolimab in advanced cancers. Profiling relied on immunoSEQ multiplex PCR, and the TCRdb table lists in-frame clones only, not all of them. The data show about 110,000 clones, approximately 89% seen once. This sample comprised CD4+ or CD8+ T cells sorted from blood, obtained in a trial of the OX40 agonist ivuxolimab. Receptors were obtained from an adult with an advanced solid tumor such as melanoma, head and neck, liver or kidney cancer. The CDR3 runs from the conserved cysteine through the conserved F or W. Each record gives: CDR3 protein, CDR3 DNA, V gene, D gene, clone size, J gene. A D gene is named only where the DNA matches it firmly. A row's size may be missing; if present it is once, few, many or a size class.

CASSQSGSTDTQYF,TGTGCCAGCAGCCAAAGCGGTTCCACAGATACGCAGTATTTT,TRBV4-2,-,-,TRBJ2-3
CASSQNTNEKLFF,TGCGCCAGCAGCCAAAACACTAATGAAAAACTGTTTTTT,TRBV4-1,-,-,TRBJ1-4
CASSLGDRGGTDTQYF,TGTGCCAGCAGCTTAGGGGACAGGGGAGGTACAGATACGCAGTATTTT,TRBV7-9,TRBD1,-,TRBJ2-3
CASSEPWYEQYF,TGTGCCAGCAGTGAGCCCTGGTACGAGCAGTACTTC,TRBV6-1,-,-,TRBJ2-7
CASSFDRGTEAFF,TGTGCCAGCAGTTTCGACAGGGGCACTGAAGCTTTCTTT,TRBV11-2,TRBD1,-,TRBJ1-1
CASSLTGPPNYGYTF,TGCGCCAGCAGCCTAACAGGGCCCCCTAACTATGGCTACACCTTC,TRBV5-1,-,-,TRBJ1-2
CASSLGRVRETQYF,TGCGCCAGCAGCTTGGGAAGGGTCCGAGAGACCCAGTACTTC,TRBV5-1,-,few,TRBJ2-5
CASSESRVGVNIYGYTF,TGTGCCAGCAGTGAATCGAGGGTAGGGGTTAACATCTATGGCTACACCTTC,TRBV25-1,-,-,TRBJ1-2
CSVDRSLGDTQYF,TGCAGCGTTGACAGATCTTTGGGGGATACGCAGTATTTT,TRBV29-1,-,-,TRBJ2-3
CASSLFRGAYNEQFF,TGTGCCAGCAGCTTGTTCCGCGGGGCCTACAATGAGCAGTTCTTC,TRBV7-2,-,-,TRBJ2-1
CASSLEGMNTEAFF,TGTGCCAGCAGTTTAGAGGGCATGAACACTGAAGCTTTCTTT,TRBV28,-,-,TRBJ1-1
CASSQAFGPSDTQYF,TGCGCCAGCAGCCAAGCTTTCGGACCCTCAGATACGCAGTATTTT,TRBV4-3,-,-,TRBJ2-3
CASSGTAGNEKLFF,TGTGCCAGCAGCGGGACCGCCGGGAATGAAAAACTGTTTTTT,TRBV6-5,-,-,TRBJ1-4
CASRALGRMRTEAFF,TGTGCCAGCAGGGCCCTGGGAAGGATGCGCACTGAAGCTTTCTTT,TRBV6-1,-,-,TRBJ1-1
CASSLPGQGFEKLFF,TGTGCCAGCAGTTTACCGGGACAGGGATTTGAAAAACTGTTTTTT,TRBV28,TRBD1,-,TRBJ1-4
CASTEGFGYTF,TGTGCCAGCACCGAAGGATTCGGCTACACCTTC,TRBV6-5,-,-,TRBJ1-2
CAIGAGTSIYEQYF,TGTGCCATTGGTGCCGGGACTAGCATTTACGAGCAGTACTTC,TRBV10-3,TRBD2,-,TRBJ2-7
CASSLAGIGNTEAFF,TGTGCCAGCAGCTTAGCCGGGATTGGGAACACTGAAGCTTTCTTT,TRBV7-2,-,-,TRBJ1-1
CASSQSGNSYEQYF,TGTGCCAGCAGCCAGAGCGGAAACTCCTACGAGCAGTACTTC,TRBV7-2,-,-,TRBJ2-7
CASSVEAPYNEQFF,TGCGCCAGCAGCGTCGAGGCCCCTTACAATGAGCAGTTCTTC,TRBV4-3,-,-,TRBJ2-1
CASTFRNTASNTGELFF,TGTGCCAGCACTTTTAGGAACACGGCGTCGAACACCGGGGAGCTGTTTTTT,TRBV28,-,-,TRBJ2-2
CASSPGRGQGFEAFF,TGTGCCAGCAGCCCCGGCAGGGGACAGGGCTTTGAAGCTTTCTTT,TRBV7-9,TRBD1,-,TRBJ1-1
CASTDRGNTEAFF,TGTGCCAGTACGGACAGGGGGAACACTGAAGCTTTCTTT,TRBV19,TRBD1,few,TRBJ1-1
CASSLRGSLPYNSPLHF,TGTGCCAGCAGTTTGAGGGGGAGCCTGCCCTATAATTCACCCCTCCACTTT,TRBV28,-,-,TRBJ1-6
CASSITVADEQYF,TGTGCCAGTAGTATAACAGTGGCAGACGAGCAGTACTTC,TRBV19,-,-,TRBJ2-7
CASSLVGVPNYEQYF,TGTGCCAGCAGCTTGGTAGGGGTCCCAAACTACGAGCAGTACTTC,TRBV5-4,-,-,TRBJ2-7
CASSQDYYTDTQYF,TGCGCCAGCAGCCAAGATTACTACACAGATACGCAGTATTTT,TRBV4-3,-,-,TRBJ2-3
CASSLSRTGKRYGYTF,TGTGCCAGCAGCTTGAGTAGGACAGGAAAGCGGTATGGCTACACCTTC,TRBV5-4,TRBD1,-,TRBJ1-2
CASSGSASNQPQHF,TGTGCCAGTAGTGGGTCGGCTAGCAATCAGCCCCAGCATTTT,TRBV19,-,-,TRBJ1-5
CASSLSGRDEQFF,TGTGCCAGCAGTTTAAGCGGGAGGGATGAGCAGTTCTTC,TRBV28,TRBD2,once,TRBJ2-1
CASSLDGNTEAFF,TGTGCCAGCAGCTTAGATGGAAACACTGAAGCTTTCTTT,TRBV11-3,-,-,TRBJ1-1
CASSIRDRGDQPQHF,TGTGCCAGTAGTATTCGGGACAGGGGTGATCAGCCCCAGCATTTT,TRBV19,TRBD1,-,TRBJ1-5
CAISESGRGPRSYEQYF,TGTGCCATCAGTGAGTCGGGTAGGGGACCTAGATCCTACGAGCAGTACTTC,TRBV10-3,-,-,TRBJ2-7
CASSSRGRGGYEQYF,TGTGCCAGCAGTTCCCGGGGGCGTGGGGGTTACGAGCAGTACTTC,TRBV27,-,once,TRBJ2-7
CAWRSSSGTGELFF,TGTGCCTGGAGATCGTCTAGCGGCACCGGGGAGCTGTTTTTT,TRBV30,TRBD2,-,TRBJ2-2
CAIRMTGETDTQYF,TGTGCCATCAGAATGACAGGGGAAACAGATACGCAGTATTTT,TRBV10-3,TRBD1,-,TRBJ2-3
CASSPGGTVPNEQFF,TGTGCCAGTAGTCCAGGGGGGACAGTACCCAATGAGCAGTTCTTC,TRBV19,-,-,TRBJ2-1
CASSEGPGLDYEQYF,TGTGCCAGCAGTGAAGGTCCGGGGTTGGACTACGAGCAGTACTTC,TRBV2,-,-,TRBJ2-7
CASSPSLAQQETQYF,TGCGCCAGCAGCCCGTCACTAGCGCAACAAGAGACCCAGTACTTC,TRBV5-1,TRBD2,-,TRBJ2-5
CASSSNSYEQYF,TGTGCCAGTAGTAGTAATAGCTACGAGCAGTACTTC,TRBV19,-,-,TRBJ2-7
CASSPDDRATGELFF,TGTGCCAGCTCGCCAGACGACAGGGCCACCGGGGAGCTGTTTTTT,TRBV18,TRBD1,-,TRBJ2-2
CAIGGSEIGEQFF,TGTGCCATTGGCGGATCTGAGATAGGTGAGCAGTTCTTC,TRBV10-3,-,-,TRBJ2-1
CASSLVGGTGEDQPQHF,TGTGCCAGCAGCTTAGTAGGGGGGACAGGGGAAGATCAGCCCCAGCATTTT,TRBV7-9,TRBD1,-,TRBJ1-5
CASSQDRPHEQYF,TGTGCCAGCAGCCAAGATCGGCCTCACGAGCAGTACTTC,TRBV4-2,-,-,TRBJ2-7
CASSVAPIRTSGNEQFF,TGTGCCAGCAGCGTAGCTCCAATTCGGACTAGCGGTAATGAGCAGTTCTTC,TRBV9,TRBD2,-,TRBJ2-1
CASSQGGGTDTQYF,TGTGCCAGCAGCCAGGGGGGCGGCACAGATACGCAGTATTTT,TRBV7-2,-,-,TRBJ2-3
CASSLLTSGSANNEQFF,TGTGCCAGCAGTTTGCTCACTAGCGGGAGCGCCAACAATGAGCAGTTCTTC,TRBV28,TRBD2,-,TRBJ2-1
CASSLESPGGHYYEQYF,TGTGCCAGCAGCTTAGAGTCCCCGGGGGGCCACTACTACGAGCAGTACTTC,TRBV7-9,-,-,TRBJ2-7
CASSAGGRTGNTDDTGELFF,TGTGCCAGCAGCGCCGGTGGAAGGACAGGGAATACGGACGACACCGGGGAGCTGTTTTTT,TRBV5-4,TRBD1,-,TRBJ2-2
CASSQDPAFSGANVLTF,TGCGCCAGCAGCCAAGACCCGGCGTTCTCTGGGGCCAACGTCCTGACTTTC,TRBV4-3,-,-,TRBJ2-6
CASSIDERATEQYF,TGTGCCAGTAGTATAGATGAGCGGGCGACCGAGCAGTACTTC,TRBV19,-,few,TRBJ2-7